The 17 T cell receptor beta chains listed next were all sequenced from one sample in a study of lymphopenia after photon versus proton radiotherapy. Only in-frame clones appear in the TCRdb table, and some are missing; sequencing was by immunoSEQ multiplex PCR. The sample comprises 150,000 to 200,000 clones, less than 90% of which are singletons, and about 4.7% rests with the top ten. Sequencing was performed on peripheral blood, taken from a patient treated with photon-based radiotherapy. The receptors derive from a man aged 50 to 59 with gastric cancer.

The J gene is TRBJ2-7, the V gene TRBV7-9; the match to TRBD2 covers 11 bases. The CDR3 spans 17 residues. V lost 1 base and J lost 2; bases outside the gene matches: 7. Germline V gene data show CDR1 as SEHNR and CDR2 as FQNEAQ (reference sequence). In nucleotides, the CDR3 is TGTGCCAGCAGCTTAGGACTAGCGGGATCTTCGGCCTACGAGCAGTACTTC. Protein product: CASSLGLAGSSAYEQYF.

This chain uses TRBV30 with TRBJ2-5; D is perhaps TRBD2 (6 bases). CDR3 size: 14 residues. Germline V gene lookup returns CDR1 GTSNPN and CDR2 SVGIG (reference sequence). Trimming shortened V by 1 base and J by 1 base, and 10 bases separated the two germline ends. The CDR3 DNA sequence: TGTGCCTGGAGTGGCCTAGCGAGCCAAGAGACCCAGTACTTC. Its translation: CAWSGLASQETQYF.

This chain connects TRBV6-5 to TRBJ2-1, with D unclear. CDR3 size: 15 residues. CDR1 MNHEY and CDR2 SVGAGI come from the germline V gene. Trimming stripped 2 bases from V and 6 bases from J, with 14 bases between. Written as DNA, the CDR3 is TGTGCCAGCAGTTACGTCTCATTCACGACCAATGAGCAGTTCTTC. It translates to CASSYVSFTTNEQFF.

This chain connects TRBV27 to TRBJ2-5; 10 bases align to TRBD1. There are 14 residues in the CDR3. CDR1 and CDR2 from the germline V gene are MNHEY and SMNVEV (reference sequence). V lost 6 bases, J lost 5 bases, and 6 bases stayed unmatched. Here the CDR3 reads CASSPDRGQETQYF. The CDR3 nucleotides are TGTGCCAGCAGCCCCGACAGGGGGCAGGAGACCCAGTACTTC.

This clone was seen more than once but under ten times. The chain joins TRBV15 to TRBJ2-3; the match to TRBD2 covers 7 bases. Trimming cost V 5 bases and J 0 bases; bases outside gene matches: 8. The CDR3 totals 16 residues. Germline CDR1 LNHNV, CDR2 YYDKDF (reference sequence). The CDR3 DNA reads as TGTGCCACCAGCCCGAGGGGAGGGTTTAGCACAGATACGCAGTATTTT. Translation: CATSPRGGFSTDTQYF.

This clone was detected once. The chain links TRBV13 to TRBJ2-5; TRBD2 is a possible D gene (6 bases). This CDR3 region has 13 residues. Trimming took 5 bases from V and 4 from J, leaving 11 bases between them. CDR1 is PRHDT and CDR2 is FYEKMQ in the germline V gene (reference sequence). The CDR3 DNA sequence: TGTGCCAGCAGCCCCCGGAGGGGAGAGACCCAGTACTTC. Translated, it gives CASSPRRGETQYF.

The chain combines TRBV5-4 with TRBJ2-7; no clear D gene. V lost 4 bases, J lost 5 bases, and 10 bases lay in between. Germline V gene data show CDR1 as SGHNT and CDR2 as YYREEE (reference sequence). The CDR3 spans 12 residues. CDR3 in DNA: TGTGCCAGCAGCGTCGCAAGCCACGAGCAGTACTTC. It translates to CASSVASHEQYF.

This clone showed up just a few times. The chain employs TRBV7-9 and TRBJ2-1; 7 bases agree with TRBD1. Germline trimming cut 1 base from V and 6 bases from J; bases unmatched to any gene: 18. Germline CDR1 reads SEHNR; CDR2 reads FQNEAQ (reference sequence). The CDR3 consists of 19 residues. The CDR3 nucleotides are TGTGCCAGCAGCTTAGGGGGTTCCGGCCGGACAGGAAAGCGCAATGAGCAGTTCTTC. It is translated as CASSLGGSGRTGKRNEQFF.

V is TRBV7-2 and J is TRBJ2-2; D is undetermined. The CDR3 loop spans 15 amino acids. Germline CDR1 is SGHTA and CDR2 is FQGNSA. Trimming cost V 1 base and J 7 bases, with 13 bases left between them. CDR3 DNA: TGTGCCAGCAGCTTAGATAGTAGTTTTATCGGGGAGCTGTTTTTT. It encodes CASSLDSSFIGELFF.

This chain links TRBV7-2 with TRBJ1-2, with 7 bases matching TRBD1. The CDR3 is 16 amino acids. Trimming removed 3 bases from V and 4 bases from J; junction bases left unmatched: 11. Germline assignment: CDR1 SGHTA and CDR2 FQGNSA. The CDR3, as DNA: TGTGCCAGCAGCTTCTCCGGGACAGAGGGGGCCTATGGCTACACCTTC. The encoded protein is CASSFSGTEGAYGYTF.

The V gene is TRBV6-5, the J gene TRBJ1-1; no definite D call. Deletions cut 7 bases from V and 5 bases from J, with 8 bases between. Germline V gene sequence: CDR1 MNHEY, CDR2 SVGAGI. This CDR3 region has 11 residues. In DNA form, the CDR3 reads TGTGCCAGCATCCGGTGGACTGAAGCTTTCTTT. It translates to CASIRWTEAFF.

The gene calls are TRBV27 and TRBJ2-1; no firm D call. V was shortened by 2 bases and J by 7 bases, with 12 bases between the two germline ends. This CDR3 contains 14 residues. The germline V gene has CDR1 MNHEY and CDR2 SMNVEV (reference sequence). The CDR3 nucleotides read TGTGCCAGCAGTTTAGGGGTGATGGGAAATGAGCAGTTCTTC. Its translation is CASSLGVMGNEQFF.

The chain has TRBV6-1 and TRBJ1-3; TRBD1 is a possible D gene (5 bases). CDR3 length equals 16 residues. Trimming took 1 base from V and 4 from J, leaving 14 bases between them. Germline values: CDR1 MNHNS, CDR2 SASEGT. CDR3 sequence reads: CASSEGRVRGGNTIYF. In DNA, the CDR3 is TGTGCCAGCAGTGAAGGACGGGTGAGGGGAGGAAACACCATATATTTT.

The chain links TRBV19 to TRBJ2-7; 7 bases match TRBD2. The V gene's germline CDR1 is LNHDA and CDR2 SQIVND (reference sequence). The CDR3 spans 13 residues. Unmatched junction bases numbered 5, after V lost 3 bases and J lost 6 bases. In nucleotides, the CDR3 is TGTGCCAGTAGTATTGTCGGGAGGACCGAGCAGTACTTC. Its protein product is CASSIVGRTEQYF.

This clone was seen just once. This chain joins TRBV29-1 and TRBJ2-1; maybe TRBD2 (6 bases). The germline V and J ends were trimmed by 8 bases and 0 bases, with 17 bases remaining between them. Germline CDR1 is SQVTM and CDR2 is ANQGSEA. The length of the CDR3 is 15 residues. This CDR3 reads CSRMGGSGSYNEQFF. The CDR3 DNA follows: TGCAGCAGAATGGGGGGAAGTGGCTCCTACAATGAGCAGTTCTTC.

The chain carries TRBV7-3 and TRBJ1-1; the D is unclear. The germline V and J ends were trimmed by 2 bases and 5 bases, with 9 bases remaining between them. Germline assignment: CDR1 SGHTA and CDR2 FQGTGA. CDR3 length equals 13 residues. CDR3 nucleotide sequence: TGTGCCAGCAGCTTAGCCCTAGAAACTGAAGCTTTCTTT. It translates to CASSLALETEAFF.

J is TRBJ1-1 and V is TRBV7-2; D unclear. Germline V gene lookup returns CDR1 SGHTA and CDR2 FQGNSA. The CDR3 covers 13 residues. V dropped 5 bases and J dropped 5 bases, with 12 bases sitting between them. In DNA, the CDR3 is TGTGCCAGCAGCCCTCCAGGTAGGACTGAAGCTTTCTTT. Amino acids: CASSPPGRTEAFF.